This T cell receptor beta chain was sequenced during a study of T cell changes during pregnancy in multiple sclerosis. Profiled with immunoSEQ multiplex PCR; TCRdb holds only in-frame clones, not every one. The data contain 35,000 to 50,000 clones, about 88% of them seen just once; the ten biggest clones take up 0.95% to 1.5%. This clone was seen a handful of times. The same CDR3 arises from other DNA sequences in this sample as well. CDR1 and CDR2 (germline): SGHDT, YYEEEE. The CDR3 consists of 14 residues. Losses at the gene ends were 4 bases for V and 5 bases for J; bases not matched to a gene: 6. The gene calls are TRBV5-6 and TRBJ2-4; the match to TRBD1 covers 7 bases. The sequence was obtained from a female donor with multiple sclerosis, enrolled in a pregnancy study. Specimen: CD4+ T cells from peripheral blood mononuclear cells, collected after pregnancy. The CDR3 DNA is TGTGCCAGCAGCCTACTGACAGGGCAAAACATTCAGTACTTC. It translates to CASSLLTGQNIQYF.